Listed below are T cell receptor beta chains from one sample, sequenced in a study of CD8+ T cells in alopecia areata. The data were produced by immunoSEQ multiplex PCR, yet TCRdb's version contains in-frame clones alone and is incomplete. Of approximately 100,000 clones listed, 60% were seen once; the top ten hold roughly 15%. The specimen comprised CD8+ T cells sorted from blood, sampled between weeks 55 and 70, from a patient treated with tofacitinib. Source of these receptors: a human donor with alopecia areata. The CDR3 runs from the conserved cysteine through the conserved F or W. A D gene is named only where the DNA matches it firmly. Size tells how often a clone was seen (once, few, many) or the class of an expanded clone, and some rows leave it out.

j_gene,v_gene,abundance,d_gene,CDR3nt,CDR3aa
TRBJ1-2,TRBV19,once,NA,TGTGCCAGTAGCCAAGCTGAGTTTGGCTATGGCTACACCTTC,CASSQAEFGYGYTF
TRBJ1-5,TRBV27,NA,NA,TGTGCCAGCTCTGCTGGGGGGGGGCTTGGGCAGCCCCAGCATTTT,CASSAGGGLGQPQHF
TRBJ2-2,TRBV7-9,few,NA,TGTGCCAGCACTACCCTCCAGGCGGCGAACACCGGGGAGCTGTTTTTT,CASTTLQAANTGELFF
TRBJ2-7,TRBV4-1,NA,NA,TGCGCCAGCAGCCAAGCGTTGTTTCCGGGATCCTACGAGCAGTACTTC,CASSQALFPGSYEQYF
TRBJ2-1,TRBV13,NA,TRBD1,TGTGCCAGCGTGGGACAGGGGCCATACAATGAGCAGTTCTTC,CASVGQGPYNEQFF
TRBJ2-1,TRBV20-1,NA,NA,TGCAGTGCTAGTCTGTACAATGAGCAGTTCTTC,CSASLYNEQFF
TRBJ2-7,TRBV19,NA,TRBD2,TGTGCCAGTAGTATCGGTTTAGCGGGGGTCGACGAGCAGTACTTC,CASSIGLAGVDEQYF
TRBJ2-7,TRBV5-1,NA,NA,TGCGCCAGCAGCACCTCTGAGAAAGAATTGGGCTACGAGCAGTACTTC,CASSTSEKELGYEQYF
TRBJ1-6,TRBV5-6,NA,NA,TGTGCCAGCAGCTTCCCGCCAGGAGACCTTTCACCCCTCCACTTT,CASSFPPGDLSPLHF
TRBJ2-1,TRBV27,NA,NA,TGTGCCAGCAGTCCGGGGACGTACAATGAGCAGTTCTTC,CASSPGTYNEQFF
TRBJ2-3,TRBV29-1,NA,NA,TGCAGCGTTGAATGGAACCTCGGGGGAGGAGATACGCAGTATTTT,CSVEWNLGGGDTQYF
TRBJ1-5,TRBV5-4,NA,TRBD1,TGTGCCAGCAGCTCGGACAGGGGGCGAAATCAGCCCCAGCATTTT,CASSSDRGRNQPQHF
TRBJ1-6,TRBV7-6,NA,TRBD1,TGTGCCAGCAGCTTAGCGGGACAGGGTAATTCACCCCTCCACTTT,CASSLAGQGNSPLHF
TRBJ1-1,TRBV6-5,NA,NA,TGTGCCAGCTGTGTGGGCCGGGGGACTGAAGCTTTCTTT,CASCVGRGTEAFF
TRBJ2-1,TRBV2,NA,NA,TGTGCCAGCAGTGACGCGCTAGCCGCTGAGCAGTTCTTC,CASSDALAAEQFF
TRBJ2-7,TRBV28,NA,NA,TGTGCCAGCAGTTTCGGATACGAGCAGTACTTC,CASSFGYEQYF
TRBJ1-5,TRBV29-1,few,TRBD1,TGCAGCGTTGAAACAGGGGGCGGAAGCAATCAGCCCCAGCATTTT,CSVETGGGSNQPQHF